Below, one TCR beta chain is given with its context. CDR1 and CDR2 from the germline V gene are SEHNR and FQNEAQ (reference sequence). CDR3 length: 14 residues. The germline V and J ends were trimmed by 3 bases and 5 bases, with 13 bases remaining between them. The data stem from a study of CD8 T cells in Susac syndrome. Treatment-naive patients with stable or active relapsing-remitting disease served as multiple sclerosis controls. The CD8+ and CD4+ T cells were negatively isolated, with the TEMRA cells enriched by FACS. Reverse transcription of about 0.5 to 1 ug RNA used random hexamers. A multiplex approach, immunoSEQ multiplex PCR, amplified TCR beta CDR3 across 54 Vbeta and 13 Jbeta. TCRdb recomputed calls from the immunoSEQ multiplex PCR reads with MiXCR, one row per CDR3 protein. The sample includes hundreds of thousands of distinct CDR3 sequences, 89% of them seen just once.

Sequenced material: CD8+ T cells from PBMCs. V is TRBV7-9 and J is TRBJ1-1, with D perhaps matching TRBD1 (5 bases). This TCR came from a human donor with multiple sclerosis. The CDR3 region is CASSLGLGGTEAFF. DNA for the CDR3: TGTGCCAGCAGCTTGGGGTTGGGGGGAACTGAAGCTTTCTTT.